The text below deals with one TCR beta chain. As yet, its antigen is unknown. PCR used 60 Vbeta primers and 13 Jbeta primers. Method: immunoSEQ multiplex PCR; TCRdb's copy keeps in-frame clones and lacks some. The sample includes 150,000 or so clones, 73% seen only once; the top ten take approximately 1.6%. CDR1 and CDR2 from the germline V gene are SGHVS and FQNEAQ. The V and J ends lost 6 bases and 0 bases respectively, with 15 bases between them. The CDR3 consists of 16 residues. This sample is drawn from a study of cytomegalovirus exposure and HLA in healthy donors. Study overall: From donors who were HLA-typed, an early data release held 81 million or so unique TCRs. Among several hundred genotyped donors, roughly 81% fell in the Caucasian-associated ancestry cluster. Notes on the study in general: In a later analysis, compared with equally common non-associated chains, HLA-associated beta chains were more expanded. Cytomegalovirus status was reportedly diagnosed by the classifier with high specificity and sensitivity.

The receptor's source is a woman between 18 and 29 years old in good health and CMV-seronegative. This chain uses TRBV7-8 with TRBJ1-3; maybe TRBD1 (5 bases). The sample consisted of PBMCs. CDR3: CASSYQGHFSGNTIYF. CDR3 bases: TGTGCCAGCAGTTACCAAGGACACTTCTCTGGAAACACCATATATTTT.